This T cell receptor (beta chain) was observed in a study of Ad26.COV2.S vaccination and SARS-CoV-2 variants. Method: immunoSEQ multiplex PCR; TCRdb's copy keeps in-frame clones and lacks some. The sample includes hundreds of thousands of clones, roughly nine tenths of them seen just once. V was trimmed by 0 bases and J by 0 bases, leaving 8 bases between them. The CDR3 consists of 15 residues. Germline lookup yields CDR1 SGHRS and CDR2 YFSETQ. The sample's treatment: some 20 received Ad26.COV2.S at low or high dose, single or two shots; a few received placebo; per-sample allocation not given. Day 63 following the first vaccine or placebo injection was when the samples were taken. A remark on this clone: This same CDR3 is encoded by further DNA sequences in the sample.

The rearrangement joins TRBV5-1 to TRBJ2-3; possibly TRBD2 for D (5 bases). This TCR was recovered from a person aged 18-65 years who received the Ad26.COV2.S COVID-19 vaccine or a placebo. This specimen was peripheral blood, taken in a trial of Ad26.COV2.S vaccine versus placebo. The CDR3 DNA is TGCGCCAGCAGCTTGGCCAGCGGTAGCACAGATACGCAGTATTTT. Amino acids: CASSLASGSTDTQYF.